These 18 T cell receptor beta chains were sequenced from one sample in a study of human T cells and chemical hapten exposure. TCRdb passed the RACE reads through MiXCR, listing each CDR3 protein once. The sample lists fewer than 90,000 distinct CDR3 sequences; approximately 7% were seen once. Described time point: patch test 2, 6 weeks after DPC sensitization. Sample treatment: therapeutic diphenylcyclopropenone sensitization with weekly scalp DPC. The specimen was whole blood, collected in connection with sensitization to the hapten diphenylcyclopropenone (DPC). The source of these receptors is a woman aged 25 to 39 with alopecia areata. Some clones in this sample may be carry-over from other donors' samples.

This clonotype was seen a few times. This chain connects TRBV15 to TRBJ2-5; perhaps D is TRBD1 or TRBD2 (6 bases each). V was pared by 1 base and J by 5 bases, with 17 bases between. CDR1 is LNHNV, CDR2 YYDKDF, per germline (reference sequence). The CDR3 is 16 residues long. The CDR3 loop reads CATSRVAGEVRETQYF. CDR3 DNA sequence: TGTGCCACCAGCAGAGTTGCAGGGGAGGTTCGGGAGACCCAGTACTTC.

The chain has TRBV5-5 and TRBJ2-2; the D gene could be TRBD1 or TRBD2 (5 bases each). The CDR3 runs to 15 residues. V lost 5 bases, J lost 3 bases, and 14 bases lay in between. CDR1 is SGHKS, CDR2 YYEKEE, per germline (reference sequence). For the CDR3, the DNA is TGTGCCAGCAGACCCCCGGGACGGGACACCGGGGAGCTGTTTTTT. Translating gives CASRPPGRDTGELFF.

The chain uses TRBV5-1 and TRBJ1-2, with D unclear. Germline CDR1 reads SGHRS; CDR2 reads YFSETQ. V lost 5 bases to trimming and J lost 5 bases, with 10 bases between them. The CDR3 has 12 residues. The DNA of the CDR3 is TGCGCCAGCAGTTCCACGGAGTATGGCTACACCTTC. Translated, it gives CASSSTEYGYTF.

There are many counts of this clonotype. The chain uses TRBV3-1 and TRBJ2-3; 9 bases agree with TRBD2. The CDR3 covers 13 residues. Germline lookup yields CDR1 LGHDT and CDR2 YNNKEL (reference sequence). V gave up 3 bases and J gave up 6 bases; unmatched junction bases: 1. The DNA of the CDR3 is TGTGCCAGCAGCCAGCGGGGGGGGGATACGCAGTATTTT. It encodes CASSQRGGDTQYF.

The CDR3, as DNA: TGTGCCAGTAAGACAGGGGTGGATCAGCCCCAGCATTTT. Encoded protein: CASKTGVDQPQHF. The rearrangement links TRBV19 to TRBJ1-5; 8 bases fit TRBD1. The CDR3 covers 13 residues. CDR1 and CDR2 from the germline V gene are LNHDA and SQIVND (reference sequence). V lost 7 bases, J lost 5 bases, and 4 bases stayed unmatched.

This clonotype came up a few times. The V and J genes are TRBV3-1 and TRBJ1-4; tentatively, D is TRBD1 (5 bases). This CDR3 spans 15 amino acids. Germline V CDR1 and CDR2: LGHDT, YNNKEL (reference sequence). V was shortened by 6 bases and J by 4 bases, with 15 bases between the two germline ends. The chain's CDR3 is CASRLTGEYNEKLFF. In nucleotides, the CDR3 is TGTGCCAGCAGACTCACAGGAGAGTATAATGAAAAACTGTTTTTT.

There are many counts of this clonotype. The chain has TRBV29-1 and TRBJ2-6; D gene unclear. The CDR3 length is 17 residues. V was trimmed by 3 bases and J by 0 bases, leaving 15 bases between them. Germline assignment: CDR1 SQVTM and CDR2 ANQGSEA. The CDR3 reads CSVEWVGGSSGANVLTF. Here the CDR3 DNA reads TGCAGCGTTGAGTGGGTGGGTGGCAGCTCTGGGGCCAACGTCCTGACTTTC.

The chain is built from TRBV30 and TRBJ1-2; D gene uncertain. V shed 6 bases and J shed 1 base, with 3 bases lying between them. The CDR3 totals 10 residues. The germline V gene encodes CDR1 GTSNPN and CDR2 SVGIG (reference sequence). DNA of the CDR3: TGTGCCTGCGATAACTATGGCTACACCTTC. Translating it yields CACDNYGYTF.

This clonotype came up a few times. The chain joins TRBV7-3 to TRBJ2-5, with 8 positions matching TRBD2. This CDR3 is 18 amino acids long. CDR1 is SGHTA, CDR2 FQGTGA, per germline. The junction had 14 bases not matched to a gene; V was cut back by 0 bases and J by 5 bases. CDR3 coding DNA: TGTGCCAGCAGCTTAACTCCCTCCTCAGCGGGGGTTTTTGAGACCCAGTACTTC. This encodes CASSLTPSSAGVFETQYF.

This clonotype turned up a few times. The CDR3 is CSVGVGATEAFF. The CDR3 bases are TGCAGCGTTGGAGTGGGGGCCACTGAAGCTTTCTTT. This chain connects TRBV29-1 to TRBJ1-1; perhaps TRBD1 as D (6 bases). Germline V CDR1 and CDR2: SQVTM, ANQGSEA. This CDR3 is 12 amino acids long. The ends were cut back, 4 bases at V and 4 bases at J, with 10 bases in the middle.

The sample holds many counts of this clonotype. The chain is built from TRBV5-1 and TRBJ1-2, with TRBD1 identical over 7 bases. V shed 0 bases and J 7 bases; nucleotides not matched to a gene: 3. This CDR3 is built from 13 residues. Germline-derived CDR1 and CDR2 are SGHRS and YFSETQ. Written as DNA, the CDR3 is TGCGCCAGCAGCTTGGGAGACAGGGCTGGCTACACCTTC. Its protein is CASSLGDRAGYTF.

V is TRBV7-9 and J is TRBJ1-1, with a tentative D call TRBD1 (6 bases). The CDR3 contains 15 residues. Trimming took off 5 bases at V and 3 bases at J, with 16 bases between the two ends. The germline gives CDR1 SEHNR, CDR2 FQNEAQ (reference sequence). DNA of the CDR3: TGTGCCAGCAGCCCGGGACACCCCGGAGACACTGAAGCTTTCTTT. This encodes CASSPGHPGDTEAFF.

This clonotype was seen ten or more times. The CDR3: CASAQSRDGYGYTF. In nucleotides, the CDR3 is TGTGCCAGCGCCCAATCCAGGGATGGCTATGGCTACACCTTC. The rearrangement uses TRBV6-5 and TRBJ1-2; the D gene is possibly TRBD1 (5 bases). In germline, CDR1 is MNHEY, CDR2 SVGAGI. The CDR3 runs to 14 residues. The V gene lost 8 bases and the J gene lost 4 bases, with 17 bases spanning the gap.

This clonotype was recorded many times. The CDR3 reads CASSEAYGGAYNEQFF. CDR3 in DNA: TGTGCCAGCAGTGAAGCCTACGGGGGGGCGTACAATGAGCAGTTCTTC. V is TRBV6-1 and J is TRBJ2-1; 8 bases are shared with TRBD2. With V trimmed by 0 bases and J by 4 bases, 5 bases remained unmatched. Germline V CDR1 and CDR2: MNHNS, SASEGT. This CDR3 comprises 16 residues.

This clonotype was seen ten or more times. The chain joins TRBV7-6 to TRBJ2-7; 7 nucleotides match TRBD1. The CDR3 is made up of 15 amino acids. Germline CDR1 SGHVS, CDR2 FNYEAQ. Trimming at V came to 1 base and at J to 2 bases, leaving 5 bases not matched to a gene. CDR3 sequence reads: CASSLEGTVPYEQYF. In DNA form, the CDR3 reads TGTGCCAGCAGCTTAGAGGGGACAGTGCCCTACGAGCAGTACTTC.

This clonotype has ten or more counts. CDR3 DNA sequence: TGTGCCTGGAGTGTAGGGCGGGGGAGAGCCTACGAGCAGTACTTC. It translates to CAWSVGRGRAYEQYF. This chain connects TRBV30 to TRBJ2-7; 7 bases are a match to TRBD2. Germline V gene data show CDR1 as GTSNPN and CDR2 as SVGIG (reference sequence). The CDR3 contains 15 residues. After removal of 0 bases from V and 2 bases from J, the junction contained 7 bases not matched to a gene.

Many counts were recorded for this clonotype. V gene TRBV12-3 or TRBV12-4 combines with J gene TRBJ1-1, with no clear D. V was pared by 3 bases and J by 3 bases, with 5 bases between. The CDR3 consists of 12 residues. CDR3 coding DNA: TGTGCCAGCAGTTTCCAATACACTGAAGCTTTCTTT. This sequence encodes CASSFQYTEAFF.

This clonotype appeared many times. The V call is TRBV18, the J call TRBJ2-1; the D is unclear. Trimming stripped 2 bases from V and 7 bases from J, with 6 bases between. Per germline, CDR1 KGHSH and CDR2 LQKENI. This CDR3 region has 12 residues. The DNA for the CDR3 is TGTGCCAGCTCACCAATCGGGAATGAGCAGTTCTTC. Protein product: CASSPIGNEQFF. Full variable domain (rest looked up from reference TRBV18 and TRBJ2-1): NAGVMQNPRHLVRRRGQEARLRCSPMKGHSHVYWYRQLPEEGLKFMVYLQKENIIDESGMPKERFSAEFPKEGPSILRIQQVVRGDSAAYFCASSPIGNEQFFGPGTRLTVL.